The entry below gives a single TCR beta chain sequence along with its context. The target antigen is unknown. This CDR3 is also generated by other DNA sequences in the sample. Among the donors, all were healthy bone marrow donors. The CDR3 sequence is 14 residues long. Trimming removed 0 bases from V and 4 bases from J, with 7 bases in between. The V gene's germline CDR1 is MNHEY and CDR2 SVGAGI. The data belong to a study of cytomegalovirus exposure and HLA in healthy donors. The study, taken as a whole, reports: Data from an earlier analysis indicated that most TCR beta V segments were productive either about 87% or about 30% of the time.

The PCR ran on 60 Vbeta and 13 Jbeta primers. Profiling relied on immunoSEQ multiplex PCR, and the TCRdb table lists in-frame clones only, not all of them. The data show roughly 100,000 clones, around 75% seen once. The chain is built from TRBV6-5 and TRBJ1-5; D is unresolved. This sequence was found in a man aged 35-49 years in good health and CMV-seronegative. Source material: PBMCs. CDR3 amino acids: CASSYSTGNQPQHF. The CDR3 nucleotides are TGTGCCAGCAGTTACTCGACTGGGAATCAGCCCCAGCATTTT.